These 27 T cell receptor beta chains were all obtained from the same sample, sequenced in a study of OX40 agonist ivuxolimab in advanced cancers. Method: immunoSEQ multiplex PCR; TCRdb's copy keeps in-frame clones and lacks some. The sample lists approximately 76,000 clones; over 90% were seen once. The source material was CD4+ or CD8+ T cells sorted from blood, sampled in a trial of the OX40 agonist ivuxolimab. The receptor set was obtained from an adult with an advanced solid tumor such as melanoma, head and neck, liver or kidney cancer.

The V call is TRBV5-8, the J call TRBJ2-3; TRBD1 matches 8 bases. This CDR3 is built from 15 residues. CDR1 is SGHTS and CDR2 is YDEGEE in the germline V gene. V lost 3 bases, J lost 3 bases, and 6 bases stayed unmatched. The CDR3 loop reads CASSWRDRHTDTQYF. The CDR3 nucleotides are TGTGCCAGCAGCTGGCGGGACAGGCATACAGATACGCAGTATTTT.

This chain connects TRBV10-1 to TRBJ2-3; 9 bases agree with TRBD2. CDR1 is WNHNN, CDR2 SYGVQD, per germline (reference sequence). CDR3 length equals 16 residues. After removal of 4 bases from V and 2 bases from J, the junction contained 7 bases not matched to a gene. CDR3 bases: TGCGCCAGCAGTGCGGCGGGAGGGCCCGACACAGATACGCAGTATTTT. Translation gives CASSAAGGPDTDTQYF.

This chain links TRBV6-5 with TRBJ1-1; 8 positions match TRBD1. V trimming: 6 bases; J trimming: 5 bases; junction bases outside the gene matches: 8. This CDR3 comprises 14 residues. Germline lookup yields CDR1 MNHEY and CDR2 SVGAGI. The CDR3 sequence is CASSPGGAGTEAFF. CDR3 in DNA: TGTGCCAGCAGCCCAGGGGGCGCCGGAACTGAAGCTTTCTTT.

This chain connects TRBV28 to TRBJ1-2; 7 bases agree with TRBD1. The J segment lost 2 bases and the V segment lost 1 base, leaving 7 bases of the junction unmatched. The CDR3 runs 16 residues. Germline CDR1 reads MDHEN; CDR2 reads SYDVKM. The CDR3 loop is CASSLFVAGGNYGYTF. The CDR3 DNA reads TGTGCCAGCAGTTTATTTGTGGCAGGGGGAAACTATGGCTACACCTTC.

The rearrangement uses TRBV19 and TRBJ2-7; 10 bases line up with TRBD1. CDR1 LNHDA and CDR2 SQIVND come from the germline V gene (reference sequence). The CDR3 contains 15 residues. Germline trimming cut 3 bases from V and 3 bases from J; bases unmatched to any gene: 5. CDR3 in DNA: TGTGCCAGTAGTATCGGGACAGGGGTGATCTACGAGCAGTACTTC. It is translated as CASSIGTGVIYEQYF.

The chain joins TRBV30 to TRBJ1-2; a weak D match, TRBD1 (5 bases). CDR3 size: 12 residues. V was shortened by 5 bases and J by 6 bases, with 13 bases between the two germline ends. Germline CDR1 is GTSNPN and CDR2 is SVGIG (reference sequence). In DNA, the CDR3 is TGTGCCTGGTACCGGGACCTGGATGGCTACACCTTC. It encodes CAWYRDLDGYTF. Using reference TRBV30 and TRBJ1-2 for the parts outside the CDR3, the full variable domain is SQTIHQWPATLVQPVGSPLSLECTVEGTSNPNLYWYRQAAGRGLQLLFYSVGIGQISSEVPQNLSASRPQDRQFILSSKKLLLSDSGFYLCAWYRDLDGYTFGSGTRLTVV.

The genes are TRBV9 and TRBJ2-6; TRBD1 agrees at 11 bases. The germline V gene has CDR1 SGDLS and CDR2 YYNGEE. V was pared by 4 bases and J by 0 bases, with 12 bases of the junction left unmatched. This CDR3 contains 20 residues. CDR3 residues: CASSPYGQGAPLSGANVLTF. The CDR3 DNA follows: TGTGCCAGCAGCCCTTATGGACAGGGGGCCCCCCTCTCTGGGGCCAACGTCCTGACTTTC.

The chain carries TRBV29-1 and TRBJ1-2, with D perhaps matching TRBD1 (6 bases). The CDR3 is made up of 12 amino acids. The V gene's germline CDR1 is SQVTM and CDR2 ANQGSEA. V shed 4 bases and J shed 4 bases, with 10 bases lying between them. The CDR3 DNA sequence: TGCAGCGTTGGGGGCAGGGGCTATGGCTACACCTTC. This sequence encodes CSVGGRGYGYTF.

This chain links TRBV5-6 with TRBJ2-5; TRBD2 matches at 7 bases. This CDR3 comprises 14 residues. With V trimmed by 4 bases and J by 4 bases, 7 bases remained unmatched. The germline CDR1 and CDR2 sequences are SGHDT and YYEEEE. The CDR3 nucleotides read TGTGCCAGCAGCACCGGACTAGGGAGAGAGACCCAGTACTTC. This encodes CASSTGLGRETQYF.

In nucleotides, the CDR3 is TGTGCCAGCAGCTACGACACCAATCAAGAGACCCAGTACTTC. This translates into CASSYDTNQETQYF. The V and J genes are TRBV5-6 and TRBJ2-5; D ambiguous. V was cut by 3 bases and J by 2 bases, with 11 bases left in between. This CDR3 is built from 14 residues. Germline V lookup: CDR1 SGHDT, CDR2 YYEEEE.

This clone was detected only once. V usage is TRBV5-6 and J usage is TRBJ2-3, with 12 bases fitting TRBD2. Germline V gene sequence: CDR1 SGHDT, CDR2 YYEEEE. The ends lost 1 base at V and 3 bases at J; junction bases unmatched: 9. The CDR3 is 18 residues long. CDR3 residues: CASSLLLASGRATDTQYF. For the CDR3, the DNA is TGTGCCAGCAGCTTGCTCCTGGCTAGCGGGAGGGCTACAGATACGCAGTATTTT.

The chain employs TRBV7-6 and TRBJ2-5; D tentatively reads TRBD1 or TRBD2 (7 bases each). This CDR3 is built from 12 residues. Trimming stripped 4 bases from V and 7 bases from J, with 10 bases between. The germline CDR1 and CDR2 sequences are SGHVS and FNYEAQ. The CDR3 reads CASSSGGATQYF. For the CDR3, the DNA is TGTGCCAGCAGCTCAGGGGGGGCGACCCAGTACTTC.

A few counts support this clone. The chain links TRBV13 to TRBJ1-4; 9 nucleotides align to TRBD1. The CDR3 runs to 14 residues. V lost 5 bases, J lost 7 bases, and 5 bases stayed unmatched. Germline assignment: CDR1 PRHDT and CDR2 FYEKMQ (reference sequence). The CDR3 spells CASSPGQGSEKLFF. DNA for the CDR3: TGTGCCAGCAGCCCGGGACAGGGAAGTGAAAAACTGTTTTTT.

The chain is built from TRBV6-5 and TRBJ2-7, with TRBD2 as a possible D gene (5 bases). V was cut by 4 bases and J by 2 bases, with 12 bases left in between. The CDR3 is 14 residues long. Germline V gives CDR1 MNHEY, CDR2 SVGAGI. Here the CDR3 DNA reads TGTGCCAGCAGTTCTTGGGAGAAGGCCTACGAGCAGTACTTC. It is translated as CASSSWEKAYEQYF.

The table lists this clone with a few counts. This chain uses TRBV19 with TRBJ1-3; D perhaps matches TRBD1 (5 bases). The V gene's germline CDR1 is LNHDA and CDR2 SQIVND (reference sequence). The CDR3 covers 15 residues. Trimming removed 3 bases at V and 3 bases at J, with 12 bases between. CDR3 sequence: CASSMFEQDGNTIYF. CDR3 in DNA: TGTGCCAGTAGTATGTTCGAACAGGATGGAAACACCATATATTTT.

CDR3 in amino acids: CASSKVRIEYTEAFF. CDR3 bases: TGTGCCAGCAGCAAAGTACGTATAGAATACACTGAAGCTTTCTTT. The chain carries TRBV21-1 and TRBJ1-1. TRBV21-1 is a documented pseudogene. The CDR3 totals 15 residues.

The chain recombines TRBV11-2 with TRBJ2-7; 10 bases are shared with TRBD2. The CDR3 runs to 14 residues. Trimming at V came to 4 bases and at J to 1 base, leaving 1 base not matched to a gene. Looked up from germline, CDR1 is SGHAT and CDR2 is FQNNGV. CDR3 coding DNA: TGTGCCAGCAGCTCTAGCGGGGGTTCCTACGAGCAGTACTTC. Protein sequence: CASSSSGGSYEQYF.

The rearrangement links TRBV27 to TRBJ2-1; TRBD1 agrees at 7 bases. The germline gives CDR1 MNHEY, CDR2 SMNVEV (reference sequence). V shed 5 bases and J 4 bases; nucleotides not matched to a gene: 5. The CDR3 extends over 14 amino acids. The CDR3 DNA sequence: TGTGCCAGCAGTCAAGGGGGCCTGTACAATGAGCAGTTCTTC. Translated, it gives CASSQGGLYNEQFF.

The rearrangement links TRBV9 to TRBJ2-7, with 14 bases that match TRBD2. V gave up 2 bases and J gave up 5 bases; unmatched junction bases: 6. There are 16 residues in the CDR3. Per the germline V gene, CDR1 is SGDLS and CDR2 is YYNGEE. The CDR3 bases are TGTGCCAGCAGCGTCGGGACTAGCGGGGGTATCGACGAGCAGTACTTC. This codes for CASSVGTSGGIDEQYF.

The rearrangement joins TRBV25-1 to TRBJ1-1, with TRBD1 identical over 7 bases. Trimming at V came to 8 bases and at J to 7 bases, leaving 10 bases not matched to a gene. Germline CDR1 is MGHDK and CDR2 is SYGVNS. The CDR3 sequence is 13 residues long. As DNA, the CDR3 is TGTGCCAGCCTTGCTACAGGGGAATTTGAAGCTTTCTTT. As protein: CASLATGEFEAFF.

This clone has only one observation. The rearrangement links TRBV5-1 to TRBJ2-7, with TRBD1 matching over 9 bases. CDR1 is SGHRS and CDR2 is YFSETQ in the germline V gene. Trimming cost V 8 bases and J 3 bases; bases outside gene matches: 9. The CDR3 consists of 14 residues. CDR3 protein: CASSTGTGLYEQYF. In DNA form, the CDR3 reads TGCGCCAGTTCAACCGGGACAGGGCTCTACGAGCAGTACTTC.

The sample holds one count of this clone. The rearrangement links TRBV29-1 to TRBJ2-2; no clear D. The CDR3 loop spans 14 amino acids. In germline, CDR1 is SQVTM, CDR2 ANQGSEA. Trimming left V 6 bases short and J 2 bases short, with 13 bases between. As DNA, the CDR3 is TGCAGCGTCCCCAAACAGACTAACACCGGGGAGCTGTTTTTT. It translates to CSVPKQTNTGELFF.

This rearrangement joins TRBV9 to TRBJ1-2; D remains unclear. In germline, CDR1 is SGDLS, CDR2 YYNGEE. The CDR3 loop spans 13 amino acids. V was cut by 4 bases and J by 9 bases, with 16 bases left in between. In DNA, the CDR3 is TGTGCCAGCAGCACTGGCCTCCCGCGGCGCTACACCTTC. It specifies CASSTGLPRRYTF.

In DNA form, the CDR3 reads TGTGCCAGCAGCTTGGCCAGGGCCGAGCAGTACTTC. Translated, it gives CASSLARAEQYF. The rearrangement links TRBV5-6 to TRBJ2-7, with a tentative D call TRBD1 (5 bases). The CDR3 contains 12 residues. V shed 0 bases and J shed 6 bases, with 7 bases lying between them. The germline gives CDR1 SGHDT, CDR2 YYEEEE.

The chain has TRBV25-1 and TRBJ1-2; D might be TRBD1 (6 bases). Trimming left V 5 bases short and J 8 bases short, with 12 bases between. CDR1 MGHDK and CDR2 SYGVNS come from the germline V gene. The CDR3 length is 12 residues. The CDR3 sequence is CASSYGGAGYTF. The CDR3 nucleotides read TGTGCCAGCAGTTACGGGGGCGCAGGCTACACCTTC.

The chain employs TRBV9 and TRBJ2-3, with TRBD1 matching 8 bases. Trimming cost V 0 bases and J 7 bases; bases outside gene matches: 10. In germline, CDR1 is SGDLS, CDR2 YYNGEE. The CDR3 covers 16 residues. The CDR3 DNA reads TGTGCCAGCAGCGTAGGCTTCGGGACAGGCCATAATACGCAGTATTTT. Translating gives CASSVGFGTGHNTQYF.

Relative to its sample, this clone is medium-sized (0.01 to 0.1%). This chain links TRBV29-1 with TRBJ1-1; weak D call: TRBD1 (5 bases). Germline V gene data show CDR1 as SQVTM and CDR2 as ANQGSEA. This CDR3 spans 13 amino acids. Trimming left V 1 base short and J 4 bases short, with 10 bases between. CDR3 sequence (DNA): TGCAGCGTTGAAGCGCAGGGTAGCACTGAAGCTTTCTTT. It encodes CSVEAQGSTEAFF.